These 5 T cell receptor beta chains came from one sample sequenced in a study of Graves' ophthalmopathy and Graves' hyperthyroidism. TCR beta CDR3 amplification used RNA transcripts. After a first-round RT-PCR with HTBI primers, a second-round multiplex PCR was run. TCRdb ran MiXCR on the multiplex PCR reads and lists one entry per CDR3 protein. The table includes roughly 400,000 distinct CDR3 sequences, about a sixth detected once. Sequencing input: peripheral blood. Every receptor here comes from an adult woman with stable Graves' hyperthyroidism.

This clonotype was counted ten times or more. The V call is TRBV6-5, the J call TRBJ2-7, with 9 bases aligning to TRBD2. Per the germline V gene, CDR1 is MNHEY and CDR2 is SVGAGI. The CDR3 length is 16 residues. J lost 5 bases, V lost 2 bases, and 10 bases had no gene match. CDR3 region: CASSYAAGGRLHEQYF. CDR3 in DNA: TGTGCCAGCAGTTACGCGGCGGGAGGGCGTTTGCACGAGCAGTACTTC.

The gene calls are TRBV28 and TRBJ1-2; 7 bases agree with TRBD1. The CDR3 contains 15 residues. V was pared by 5 bases and J by 2 bases, with 8 bases of the junction left unmatched. Germline V lookup: CDR1 MDHEN, CDR2 SYDVKM. The chain's CDR3 is CASSESARGNYGYTF. CDR3 DNA sequence: TGTGCCAGCAGTGAAAGTGCCAGGGGGAACTATGGCTACACCTTC.

This clonotype was observed at least ten times. J is TRBJ2-5 and V is TRBV4-1; maybe TRBD2 (6 bases). This CDR3 contains 15 residues. CDR1 and CDR2 (germline): MGHRA, YSYEKL. The V and J ends lost 2 bases and 5 bases respectively, with 15 bases between them. The CDR3 region has the DNA TGCGCCAGCAGCCAAAGACTAGTAATTTCGGAGACCCAGTACTTC. Amino acids: CASSQRLVISETQYF.

This clonotype has ten or more counts. CDR3 sequence: CSASLSPGGSYEQYF. The CDR3 DNA follows: TGCAGTGCTAGCTTATCGCCAGGGGGTTCCTACGAGCAGTACTTC. The rearrangement joins TRBV20-1 to TRBJ2-7, with 7 bases identical to TRBD1. V lost 3 bases and J lost 1; bases outside the gene matches: 9. This CDR3 spans 15 amino acids. Germline CDR1 is DFQATT and CDR2 is SNEGSKA (reference sequence).

A few counts support this clonotype. The chain links TRBV2 to TRBJ1-5; D is perhaps TRBD1 (6 bases). The V gene lost 1 base and the J gene lost 2 bases, with 9 bases spanning the gap. The CDR3 is 15 residues long. CDR1 SNHLY and CDR2 FYNNEI come from the germline V gene. The CDR3 region is CASSEGGLGNQPQHF. The CDR3 coding sequence is TGTGCCAGCAGTGAAGGGGGGCTTGGCAATCAGCCCCAGCATTTT. Full variable domain (rest looked up from reference TRBV2 and TRBJ1-5): EPEVTQTPSHQVTQMGQEVILRCVPISNHLYFYWYRQILGQKVEFLVSFYNNEISEKSEIFDDQFSVERPDGSNFTLKIRSTKLEDSAMYFCASSEGGLGNQPQHFGDGTRLSIL.